This T cell receptor (beta chain) originates from a study of CD8 T cells in Susac syndrome. Trimming took 5 bases from V and 4 from J; bases not matched to a gene: 4. The V gene's germline CDR1 is SQVTM and CDR2 ANQGSEA. This CDR3 is 12 amino acids long. It was with random hexamers that roughly 0.45 to 1 ug RNA was reverse transcribed. TCRdb analysed the immunoSEQ multiplex PCR reads with MiXCR anew, one entry per CDR3 protein. The sample shows around 230,000 distinct CDR3 sequences, 95% of them seen only once. The sequence came from a human donor with multiple sclerosis. Source material: CD4+ T cells from PBMCs. This rearrangement joins TRBV29-1 to TRBJ2-7; 8 nucleotides match TRBD1. The CDR3 reads CSVIQGVYEQYF. The CDR3 DNA is TGCAGCGTTATACAGGGGGTGTACGAGCAGTACTTC.